These 21 T cell receptor beta chains were all obtained from the same sample, sequenced in a study of T cell responses to AZD1222 COVID-19 vaccine. Profiling relied on immunoSEQ multiplex PCR, and the TCRdb table lists in-frame clones only, not all of them. The table lists more than 95,000 clones, 80% to 90% of them singletons. This material consisted of peripheral blood, taken on day 0 of AZD1222 vaccination. The receptors originated from an adult in good health.

The chain combines TRBV4-2 with TRBJ1-1; D may be TRBD1 (5 bases). The V end was cut by 0 bases, the J end by 1 base, with 12 bases between. The CDR3 consists of 16 residues. Germline CDR1 LGHNA, CDR2 YNFKEQ. CDR3 DNA: TGTGCCAGCAGCCAAGATGGGACCAGGGCGAACACTGAAGCTTTCTTT. This translates into CASSQDGTRANTEAFF.

V usage is TRBV14 and J usage is TRBJ2-2, with 7 bases fitting TRBD2. Unmatched junction bases numbered 4, after V lost 4 bases and J lost 5 bases. This CDR3 is built from 14 residues. Germline V gene lookup returns CDR1 SGHDN and CDR2 FVKESK. CDR3 protein: CASSRLGGTGELFF. DNA of the CDR3: TGTGCCAGCAGCCGATTGGGGGGGACCGGGGAGCTGTTTTTT.

V and J are TRBV3-1 (or the pseudogene TRBV3-2) and TRBJ2-7; 7 bases map to TRBD2. Germline assignment: CDR1 LGHDT and CDR2 YNNKEL (reference sequence). The CDR3 length is 15 residues. V lost 1 base, J lost 2 bases, and 5 bases stayed unmatched. The CDR3 sequence is CASSQGASGTYEQYF. As DNA, the CDR3 is TGTGCCAGCAGCCAAGGGGCTAGCGGAACCTACGAGCAGTACTTC.

This sequence joins TRBV5-4 and TRBJ2-1; the D gene could be TRBD1 or TRBD2 (5 bases each). The CDR3 runs to 16 residues. CDR1 is SGHNT and CDR2 is YYREEE in the germline V gene (reference sequence). With 4 bases removed from V and 6 bases from J, the gap between germline ends came to 20 bases. The CDR3 region is CASSRDPSRASNEQFF. CDR3 in DNA: TGTGCCAGCAGCCGGGACCCAAGTCGGGCCAGCAATGAGCAGTTCTTC. The full variable domain, with the rest looked up from reference TRBV5-4 and TRBJ2-1, is ETGVTQSPTHLIKTRGQQVTLRCSSQSGHNTVSWYQQALGQGPQFIFQYYREEENGRGNFPPRFSGLQFPNYSSELNVNALELDDSALYLCASSRDPSRASNEQFFGPGTRLTVL.

V is TRBV6-6 and J is TRBJ1-3; D gene unclear. With 8 bases removed from V and 0 bases from J, the gap between germline ends came to 11 bases. The CDR3 extends over 14 amino acids. CDR1 and CDR2 (germline): MNHNY, SVGAGI (reference sequence). The DNA of the CDR3 is TGTGCCAGCGGCCCAACGTTCTCTGGAAACACCATATATTTT. It codes for CASGPTFSGNTIYF.

The chain is built from TRBV27 and TRBJ2-1; D is uncertain. CDR1 MNHEY and CDR2 SMNVEV come from the germline V gene (reference sequence). CDR3 length: 16 residues. The V gene lost 1 base and the J gene lost 2 bases, with 12 bases spanning the gap. CDR3 residues: CASSLWGGFTYNEQFF. DNA for the CDR3: TGTGCCAGCAGTTTATGGGGTGGTTTTACCTACAATGAGCAGTTCTTC.

The chain joins TRBV28 to TRBJ1-2; 9 nucleotides match TRBD1. The J segment lost 2 bases and the V segment lost 3 bases, leaving 1 base of the junction unmatched. The CDR3 has 14 amino acids. The germline CDR1 and CDR2 sequences are MDHEN and SYDVKM. CDR3 sequence reads: CASSFGQGNYGYTF. DNA for the CDR3: TGTGCCAGCAGTTTCGGACAGGGGAACTATGGCTACACCTTC.

The V gene is TRBV28, the J gene TRBJ2-7, with 7 bases fitting TRBD2. The J segment lost 2 bases and the V segment lost 6 bases, leaving 10 bases of the junction unmatched. The CDR3 is made up of 15 amino acids. CDR1 and CDR2 from the germline V gene are MDHEN and SYDVKM. CDR3 region: CASRELGGTTYEQYF. CDR3 nucleotides: TGTGCCAGCAGGGAGCTGGGAGGGACGACCTACGAGCAGTACTTC.

For the CDR3, the DNA is TGTGCCAGCAGCCAAGGCCCCCAAGCTTTCTTT. Translated, it gives CASSQGPQAFF. The chain recombines TRBV14 with TRBJ1-1, with D uncertain. Deletions cut 1 base from V and 9 bases from J, with 6 bases between. Germline loops: CDR1 SGHDN, CDR2 FVKESK. The CDR3 is 11 amino acids. Full variable domain (rest looked up from reference TRBV14 and TRBJ1-1): EAGVTQFPSHSVIEKGQTVTLRCDPISGHDNLYWYRRVMGKEIKFLLHFVKESKQDESGMPNNRFLAERTGGTYSTLKVQPAELEDSGVYFCASSQGPQAFFGQGTRLTVV.

V usage is TRBV11-3 and J usage is TRBJ1-5; D is uncertain. Trimming took 0 bases from V and 6 from J, leaving 6 bases between them. Per the germline V gene, CDR1 is SGHNT and CDR2 is YENEEA. The CDR3 totals 13 residues. In nucleotides, the CDR3 is TGTGCCAGCAGCTTAGACCCTTCTCAGCCCCAGCATTTT. Its translation is CASSLDPSQPQHF.

J is TRBJ1-2 and V is TRBV7-6; D gene uncertain. Trimming shortened V by 1 base and J by 2 bases, and 11 bases separated the two germline ends. Germline values: CDR1 SGHVS, CDR2 FNYEAQ. CDR3 length: 15 amino acids. Here the CDR3 DNA reads TGTGCCAGCAGCTTAGGGTCCCTACCCAACTATGGCTACACCTTC. Translating gives CASSLGSLPNYGYTF.

The chain uses TRBV2 and TRBJ1-1, with D perhaps matching TRBD1 (6 bases). Trimming took 7 bases from V and 5 from J, leaving 14 bases between them. The CDR3 runs 13 residues. CDR1 and CDR2 (germline): SNHLY, FYNNEI. This CDR3 is CASMTDSETEAFF. The CDR3 nucleotides read TGTGCCAGCATGACGGACAGTGAGACTGAAGCTTTCTTT.

This chain uses TRBV30 with TRBJ2-1, with a possible D match to TRBD2 (6 bases). Trimming stripped 4 bases from V and 2 bases from J, with 15 bases between. Germline V gene sequence: CDR1 GTSNPN, CDR2 SVGIG (reference sequence). The CDR3 contains 15 residues. In DNA form, the CDR3 reads TGTGCCTGGACCCACCCGGGCGGGGCCTACAATGAGCAGTTCTTC. Translation gives CAWTHPGGAYNEQFF.

The chain joins TRBV30 to TRBJ1-6, with 7 bases lining up with TRBD1. Germline trimming cut 3 bases from V and 5 bases from J; bases unmatched to any gene: 4. The CDR3 contains 14 residues. The V gene's germline CDR1 is GTSNPN and CDR2 SVGIG (reference sequence). CDR3 protein: CAWSRGQNNSPLHF. The DNA of the CDR3 is TGTGCCTGGAGCCGGGGACAGAATAATTCACCCCTCCACTTT. The full variable domain, rest sourced from reference TRBV30 and TRBJ1-6, is SQTIHQWPATLVQPVGSPLSLECTVEGTSNPNLYWYRQAAGRGLQLLFYSVGIGQISSEVPQNLSASRPQDRQFILSSKKLLLSDSGFYLCAWSRGQNNSPLHFGNGTRLTVT.

V and J are TRBV6-5 and TRBJ1-5; possibly TRBD1 for D (6 bases). The CDR3 sequence is 13 residues long. Trimming removed 6 bases from V and 6 bases from J, with 12 bases in between. Looked up from germline, CDR1 is MNHEY and CDR2 is SVGAGI. CDR3: CASSRTDSQPQHF. The CDR3, as DNA: TGTGCCAGCAGCCGGACAGATAGTCAGCCCCAGCATTTT.

The gene calls are TRBV2 and TRBJ1-2, with unresolved D. Germline CDR1 is SNHLY and CDR2 is FYNNEI. CDR3 size: 17 residues. Trimming removed 6 bases from V and 0 bases from J, with 20 bases in between. In DNA, the CDR3 is TGTGCCAGCAGCCCAACGGCCTGGAATTCCGCTAACTATGGCTACACCTTC. Amino acid sequence: CASSPTAWNSANYGYTF.

The rearrangement joins TRBV28 to TRBJ1-4; possibly TRBD1 for D (6 bases). V gave up 0 bases and J gave up 7 bases, with 12 bases separating them. CDR3 length: 15 residues. Germline CDR1 MDHEN, CDR2 SYDVKM. CDR3 residues: CASSLWAGVGEKLFF. As DNA, the CDR3 is TGTGCCAGCAGTTTATGGGCAGGGGTGGGTGAAAAACTGTTTTTT.

The chain joins TRBV5-1 to TRBJ1-3; no firm D call. The CDR3 extends over 14 amino acids. Germline values: CDR1 SGHRS, CDR2 YFSETQ. V lost 0 bases to trimming and J lost 2 bases, with 6 bases between them. CDR3: CASSLEGTGNTIYF. The DNA of the CDR3 is TGCGCCAGCAGCTTGGAAGGGACTGGAAACACCATATATTTT.

This rearrangement joins TRBV5-6 to TRBJ2-7, with 8 bases aligning to TRBD2. V was clipped by 3 bases and J by 6 bases; unmatched bases: 14. CDR3 length: 16 residues. Germline V gives CDR1 SGHDT, CDR2 YYEEEE. The CDR3 region is CASSSVDFGRATEQYF. In nucleotides, the CDR3 is TGTGCCAGCAGCTCCGTAGACTTCGGGAGGGCGACCGAGCAGTACTTC.

This chain uses TRBV3-1 (or the pseudogene TRBV3-2) with TRBJ2-2; tentatively, D is TRBD2 (5 bases). The CDR3 is 16 residues long. From germline, CDR1 is LGHDT and CDR2 YNNKEL (reference sequence). Trimming left V 2 bases short and J 5 bases short, with 15 bases between. CDR3 loop: CASSQWTGIGTGELFF. In nucleotides, the CDR3 is TGTGCCAGCAGCCAATGGACGGGAATCGGGACCGGGGAGCTGTTTTTT.

This rearrangement joins TRBV7-6 to TRBJ2-5, with TRBD1 matching 9 bases. This CDR3 region has 15 residues. Trimming cost V 2 bases and J 5 bases; bases outside gene matches: 6. CDR1 and CDR2 from the germline V gene are SGHVS and FNYEAQ. CDR3 DNA: TGTGCCAGCAGCTTATGGCGACAGGGGGGGGAGACCCAGTACTTC. This gives the protein CASSLWRQGGETQYF. The full variable domain, rest sourced from reference TRBV7-6 and TRBJ2-5, is GAGVSQSPRYKVTKRGQDVALRCDPISGHVSLYWYRQALGQGPEFLTYFNYEAQQDKSGLPNDRFSAERPEGSISTLTIQRTEQRDSAMYRCASSLWRQGGETQYFGPGTRLLVL.